This T cell receptor beta chain was identified during a study of T cells in Graves' hyperthyroidism and ophthalmopathy. RNA transcripts yielded amplified TCR beta CDR3 regions. The HTBI primer set was used in a first-round RT-PCR of the TCR CDR3. MiXCR, run by TCRdb on the multiplex PCR reads, gives a single entry per CDR3 protein. Counted here are 660,000 or so distinct CDR3 sequences, about 45% occurring once; the ten biggest clones make up less than 9%. Germline loops: CDR1 LNHNV, CDR2 YYDKDF (reference sequence). The CDR3 length is 14 residues. The V and J ends lost 1 base and 7 bases respectively, with 10 bases between them.

The clonotype was recovered from an adult man with Graves' disease, either hyperthyroidism or ophthalmopathy (not recorded which). Sequencing was done on a sample of peripheral blood or thyroid tissue (not recorded which). The genes are TRBV15 and TRBJ2-2, with a possible D match to TRBD2 (6 bases). The CDR3 coding sequence is TGTGCCACCAGCAGAGTGGGGGGTTACGGGGAGCTGTTTTTT. The encoded protein is CATSRVGGYGELFF.